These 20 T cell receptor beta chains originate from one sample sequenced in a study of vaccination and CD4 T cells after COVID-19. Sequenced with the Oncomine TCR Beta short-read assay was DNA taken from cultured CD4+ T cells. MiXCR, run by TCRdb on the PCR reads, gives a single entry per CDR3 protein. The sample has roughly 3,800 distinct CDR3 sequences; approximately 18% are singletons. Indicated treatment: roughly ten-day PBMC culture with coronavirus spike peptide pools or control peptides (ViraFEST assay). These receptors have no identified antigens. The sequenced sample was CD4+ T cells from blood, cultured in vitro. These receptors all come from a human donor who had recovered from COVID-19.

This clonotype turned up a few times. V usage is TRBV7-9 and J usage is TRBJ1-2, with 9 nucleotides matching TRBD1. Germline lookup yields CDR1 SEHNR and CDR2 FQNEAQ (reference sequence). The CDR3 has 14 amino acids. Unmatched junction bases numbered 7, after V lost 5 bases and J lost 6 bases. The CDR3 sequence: CASSPGTGRDGYTF. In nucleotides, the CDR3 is TGTGCCAGCAGCCCCGGGACAGGGAGAGATGGCTACACCTTC. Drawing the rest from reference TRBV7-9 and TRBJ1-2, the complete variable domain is DTGVSQNPRHKITKRGQNVTFRCDPISEHNRLYWYRQTLGQGPEFLTYFQNEAQLEKSRLLSDRFSAERPKGSFSTLEIQRTEQGDSAMYLCASSPGTGRDGYTFGSGTRLTVV.

The CDR3 sequence: CASSDLGGLGLINEQFF. CDR3 nucleotide sequence: TGTGCCAGCAGTGACTTAGGCGGACTAGGGCTGATCAATGAGCAGTTCTTC. The chain uses TRBV2 and TRBJ2-1; 7 nucleotides agree with TRBD2. The germline CDR1 and CDR2 sequences are SNHLY and FYNNEI. This CDR3 comprises 17 residues. The junction had 14 bases not matched to a gene; V was cut back by 3 bases and J by 6 bases.

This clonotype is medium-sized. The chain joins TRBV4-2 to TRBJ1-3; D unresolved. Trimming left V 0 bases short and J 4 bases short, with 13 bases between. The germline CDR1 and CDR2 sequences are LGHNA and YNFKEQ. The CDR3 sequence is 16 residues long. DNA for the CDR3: TGTGCCAGCAGCCAAGATCTTAGCCCCCCAGGAAACACCATATATTTT. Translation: CASSQDLSPPGNTIYF.

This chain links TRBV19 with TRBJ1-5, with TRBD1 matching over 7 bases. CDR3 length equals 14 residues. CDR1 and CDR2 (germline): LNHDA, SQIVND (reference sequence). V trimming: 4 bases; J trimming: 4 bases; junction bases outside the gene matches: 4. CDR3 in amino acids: CASSSRDSNQPQHF. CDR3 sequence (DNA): TGTGCCAGTAGTAGCCGGGACAGTAATCAGCCCCAGCATTTT.

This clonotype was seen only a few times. The DNA of the CDR3 is TGTGCCTGGCTCCACGGACGGGGAATTTATGGCTACACCTTC. Translated, it gives CAWLHGRGIYGYTF. V and J are TRBV30 and TRBJ1-2; no definite D call. Germline-derived CDR1 and CDR2 are GTSNPN and SVGIG (reference sequence). Trimming pared 5 bases from V and 5 bases from J, leaving 18 bases between. This CDR3 is 14 amino acids long. Full variable domain (remainder filled in from reference TRBV30 and TRBJ1-2): SQTIHQWPATLVQPVGSPLSLECTVEGTSNPNLYWYRQAAGRGLQLLFYSVGIGQISSEVPQNLSASRPQDRQFILSSKKLLLSDSGFYLCAWLHGRGIYGYTFGSGTRLTVV.

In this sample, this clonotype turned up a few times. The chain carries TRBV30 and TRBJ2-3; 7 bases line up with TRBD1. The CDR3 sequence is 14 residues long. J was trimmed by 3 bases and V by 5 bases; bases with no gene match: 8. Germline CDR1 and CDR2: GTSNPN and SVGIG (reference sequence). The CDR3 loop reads CAWQGVLKTDTQYF. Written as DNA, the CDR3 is TGTGCCTGGCAGGGGGTATTAAAGACAGATACGCAGTATTTT.

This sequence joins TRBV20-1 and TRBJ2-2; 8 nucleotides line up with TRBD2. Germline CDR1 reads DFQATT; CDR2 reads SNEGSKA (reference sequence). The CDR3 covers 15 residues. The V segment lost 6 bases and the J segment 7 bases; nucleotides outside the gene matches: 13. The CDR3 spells CSAQHRGGVGGELFF. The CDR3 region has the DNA TGCAGTGCGCAACATCGGGGGGGCGTCGGCGGGGAGCTGTTTTTT.

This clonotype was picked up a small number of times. The CDR3 coding sequence is TGTGCCAGCAGTGTATTAGCTGAGCAGTTCTTC. Protein product: CASSVLAEQFF. The J gene is TRBJ2-1, the V gene TRBV2; the D is unclear. The CDR3 sequence is 11 residues long. The V gene's germline CDR1 is SNHLY and CDR2 FYNNEI. V shed 4 bases and J shed 9 bases, with 7 bases lying between them.

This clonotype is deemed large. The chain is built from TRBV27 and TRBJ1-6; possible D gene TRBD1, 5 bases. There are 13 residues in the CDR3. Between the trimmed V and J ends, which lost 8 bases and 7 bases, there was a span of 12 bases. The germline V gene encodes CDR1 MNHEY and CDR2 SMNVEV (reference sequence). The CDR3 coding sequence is TGTGCCAGCGGTGACAGAGGGAATTCACCCCTCCACTTT. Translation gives CASGDRGNSPLHF.

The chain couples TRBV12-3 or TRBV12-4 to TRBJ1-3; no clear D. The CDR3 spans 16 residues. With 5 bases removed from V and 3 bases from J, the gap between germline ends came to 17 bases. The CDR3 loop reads CASSPLLPGNGNTIYF. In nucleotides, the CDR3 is TGTGCCAGCAGTCCCTTACTACCGGGTAATGGAAACACCATATATTTT.

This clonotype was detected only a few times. CDR3 loop: CASSDWGLVGNTIYF. CDR3 DNA: TGTGCCAGCAGTGACTGGGGATTGGTAGGAAACACCATATATTTT. This chain links TRBV2 with TRBJ1-3; D call uncertain. This CDR3 is 15 amino acids long. The germline V gene has CDR1 SNHLY and CDR2 FYNNEI. Trimming removed 3 bases at V and 4 bases at J, with 13 bases between.

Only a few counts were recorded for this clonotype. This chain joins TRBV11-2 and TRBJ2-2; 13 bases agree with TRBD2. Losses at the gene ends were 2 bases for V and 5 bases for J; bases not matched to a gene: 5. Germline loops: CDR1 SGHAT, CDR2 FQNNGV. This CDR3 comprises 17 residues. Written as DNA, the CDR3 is TGTGCCAGCAGCTTAACTAGCGGGGGGGCGCGGACCGGGGAGCTGTTTTTT. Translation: CASSLTSGGARTGELFF.

DNA for the CDR3: TGTGCCACCAGCGGGGGGGACAGGAGCTCTGGAAACACCATATATTTT. Amino acids: CATSGGDRSSGNTIYF. The chain has TRBV24-1 and TRBJ1-3, with 8 bases aligning to TRBD1. Trimming cost V 7 bases and J 0 bases; bases outside gene matches: 7. This CDR3 region has 16 residues. Germline-derived CDR1 and CDR2 are KGHDR and SFDVKD.

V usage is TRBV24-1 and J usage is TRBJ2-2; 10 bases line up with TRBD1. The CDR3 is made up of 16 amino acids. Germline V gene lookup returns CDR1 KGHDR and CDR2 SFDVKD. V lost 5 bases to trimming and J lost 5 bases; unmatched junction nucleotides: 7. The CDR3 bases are TGTGCCACCAGTGCCGCGCCGGGACAGGGGACCGGGGAGCTGTTTTTT. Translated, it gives CATSAAPGQGTGELFF.

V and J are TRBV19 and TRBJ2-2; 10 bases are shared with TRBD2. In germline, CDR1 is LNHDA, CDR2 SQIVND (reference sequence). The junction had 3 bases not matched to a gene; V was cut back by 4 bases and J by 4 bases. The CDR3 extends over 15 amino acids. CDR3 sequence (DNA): TGTGCCAGTAGTAACCTAGCGGGGGTCACCGGGGAGCTGTTTTTT. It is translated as CASSNLAGVTGELFF.

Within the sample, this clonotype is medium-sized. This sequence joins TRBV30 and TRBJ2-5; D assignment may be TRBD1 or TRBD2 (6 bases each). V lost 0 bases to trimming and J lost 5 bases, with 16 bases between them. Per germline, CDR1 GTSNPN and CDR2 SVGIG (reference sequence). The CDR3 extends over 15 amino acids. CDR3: CAWSVGGAGWETQYF. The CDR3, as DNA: TGTGCCTGGAGTGTGGGGGGCGCGGGGTGGGAGACCCAGTACTTC.

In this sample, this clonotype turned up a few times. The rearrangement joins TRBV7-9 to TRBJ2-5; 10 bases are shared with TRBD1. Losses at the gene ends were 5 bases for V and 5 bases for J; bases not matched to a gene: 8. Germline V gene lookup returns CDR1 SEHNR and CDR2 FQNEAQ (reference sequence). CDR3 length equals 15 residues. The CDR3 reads CASSRDRGSLETQYF. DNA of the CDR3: TGTGCCAGCAGCCGGGACAGGGGATCACTGGAGACCCAGTACTTC.

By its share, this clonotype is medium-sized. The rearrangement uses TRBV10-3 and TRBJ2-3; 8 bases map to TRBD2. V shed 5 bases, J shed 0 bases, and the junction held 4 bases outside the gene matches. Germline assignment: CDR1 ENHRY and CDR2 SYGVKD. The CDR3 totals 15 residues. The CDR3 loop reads CAISSRTSSTDTQYF. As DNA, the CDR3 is TGTGCCATCAGTTCTCGGACTAGCAGCACAGATACGCAGTATTTT.

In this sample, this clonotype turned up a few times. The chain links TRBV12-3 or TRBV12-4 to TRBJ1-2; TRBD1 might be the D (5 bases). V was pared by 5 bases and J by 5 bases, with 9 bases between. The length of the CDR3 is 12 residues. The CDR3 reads CASSRGTYGYTF. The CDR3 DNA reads TGTGCCAGCAGTCGCGGGACTTATGGCTACACCTTC.

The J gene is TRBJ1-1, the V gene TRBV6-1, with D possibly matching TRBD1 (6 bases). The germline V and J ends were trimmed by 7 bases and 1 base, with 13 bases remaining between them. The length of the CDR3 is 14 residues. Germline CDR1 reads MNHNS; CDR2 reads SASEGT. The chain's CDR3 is CASIGLQGNTEAFF. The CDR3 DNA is TGTGCCAGCATCGGACTACAGGGGAACACTGAAGCTTTCTTT.